The 15 T cell receptor beta chains below come from one sample, sequenced in a study of blood T cell repertoires in COVID-19. The repertoire was sequenced with immunoSEQ multiplex PCR; TCRdb's copy has only in-frame clones and lacks some. In the table there are a few hundred thousand clones, approximately 86% of which are singletons. Sequencing was carried out using peripheral blood. The receptors stem from a man aged 55 to 69 with acute or convalescent COVID-19.

This chain links TRBV10-2 with TRBJ1-4, with 9 bases identical to TRBD1. Germline V gene lookup returns CDR1 WSHSY and CDR2 SAAADI. Trimming at V came to 2 bases and at J to 5 bases, leaving 3 bases not matched to a gene. The CDR3 loop spans 15 amino acids. The CDR3 nucleotides read TGCGCCAGCAGTGAGCCAGGGACAGGGAATGAAAAACTGTTTTTT. This encodes CASSEPGTGNEKLFF.

The chain recombines TRBV9 with TRBJ2-4, with D possibly matching TRBD1 (5 bases). The V and J ends lost 3 bases and 1 base respectively, with 11 bases between them. Germline-derived CDR1 and CDR2 are SGDLS and YYNGEE. The CDR3 length is 15 residues. The CDR3 sequence is CASSAAAGAKNIQYF. DNA of the CDR3: TGTGCCAGCAGCGCCGCTGCAGGGGCCAAAAACATTCAGTACTTC.

The rearrangement links TRBV15 to TRBJ1-1, with D hard to call. V lost 4 bases, J lost 1 base, and 13 bases lay in between. Germline CDR1 reads LNHNV; CDR2 reads YYDKDF (reference sequence). This CDR3 has 15 residues. The chain's CDR3 is CATSTEVLKNTEAFF. As DNA, the CDR3 is TGTGCCACCAGCACGGAGGTTTTAAAGAACACTGAAGCTTTCTTT.

The chain links TRBV2 to TRBJ2-7; 7 bases agree with TRBD2. After removal of 5 bases from V and 6 bases from J, the junction contained 7 bases not matched to a gene. The germline CDR1 and CDR2 sequences are SNHLY and FYNNEI. This CDR3 comprises 13 residues. This CDR3 is CASSTDWTSEQYF. The CDR3 DNA reads as TGTGCCAGCAGTACGGACTGGACTAGCGAGCAGTACTTC.

The CDR3 DNA reads TGTGCCAGCAGAAAGACAGGGGGCAATCAGCCCCAGCATTTT. Its translation is CASRKTGGNQPQHF. The rearrangement uses TRBV28 and TRBJ1-5, with TRBD1 identical over 8 bases. CDR3 length equals 14 residues. Germline CDR1 is MDHEN and CDR2 is SYDVKM. After removal of 6 bases from V and 2 bases from J, the junction contained 3 bases not matched to a gene.

V usage is TRBV6-2 or TRBV6-3 and J usage is TRBJ1-2, with a weak D call TRBD1 (5 bases). Germline CDR1 and CDR2: MNHEY and SVGEGT. The CDR3 is 16 amino acids. The V end was cut by 1 base, the J end by 4 bases, with 16 bases between. CDR3 in amino acids: CASSYLETGTGYGYTF. Here the CDR3 DNA reads TGTGCCAGCAGTTACTTAGAAACAGGCACCGGCTATGGCTACACCTTC.

The chain combines TRBV18 with TRBJ2-2; 12 bases line up with TRBD1. Trimming cost V 4 bases and J 2 bases; bases outside gene matches: 8. CDR1 is KGHSH and CDR2 is LQKENI in the germline V gene. The CDR3 runs 18 residues. The DNA for the CDR3 is TGTGCCAGCTCACAAGCCGGGACAGGGGGCGCAAACACCGGGGAGCTGTTTTTT. Its protein is CASSQAGTGGANTGELFF.

The chain has TRBV11-2 and TRBJ2-7; 11 bases fit TRBD1. Trimming took 4 bases from V and 3 from J; bases not matched to a gene: 11. The V gene's germline CDR1 is SGHAT and CDR2 FQNNGV. CDR3 length: 17 amino acids. Here the CDR3 reads CASSSRATGTGGYEQYF. The CDR3 DNA follows: TGTGCCAGCAGCTCCCGCGCAACCGGGACAGGGGGCTACGAGCAGTACTTC.

V and J are TRBV6-5 and TRBJ2-3, with a tentative D call TRBD1 (6 bases). The germline gives CDR1 MNHEY, CDR2 SVGAGI. V lost 1 base and J 3 bases, leaving 11 bases between the germline ends. The CDR3 covers 15 residues. The CDR3 loop reads CASSYYRAGTDTQYF. As DNA, the CDR3 is TGTGCCAGCAGTTACTACAGGGCTGGGACAGATACGCAGTATTTT.

The V call is TRBV3-1 (or the pseudogene TRBV3-2), the J call TRBJ2-5; tentatively, D is TRBD2 (5 bases). The CDR3 is made up of 14 amino acids. Trimming shortened V by 7 bases and J by 7 bases, and 19 bases separated the two germline ends. Germline V gives CDR1 LGHDT, CDR2 YNNKEL (reference sequence). The CDR3 spells CASTREAPRGTQYF. The CDR3, as DNA: TGTGCCAGCACCCGAGAGGCTCCTCGGGGGACCCAGTACTTC.

The chain combines TRBV7-8 with TRBJ2-1; possibly TRBD2 for D (7 bases). Germline CDR1 is SGHVS and CDR2 is FQNEAQ. Trimming removed 4 bases at V and 4 bases at J, with 14 bases between. This CDR3 comprises 15 residues. CDR3: CASSSLGGRYNEQFF. CDR3 bases: TGTGCCAGCAGCTCCCTGGGGGGGCGTTACAATGAGCAGTTCTTC. Full variable domain (missing parts from reference TRBV7-8 and TRBJ2-1): GAGVSQSPRYKVAKRGQDVALRCDPISGHVSLFWYQQALGQGPEFLTYFQNEAQLDKSGLPSDRFFAERPEGSVSTLKIQRTQQEDSAVYLCASSSLGGRYNEQFFGPGTRLTVL.

This clone was counted a single time. The rearrangement joins TRBV6-6 to TRBJ2-1, with 7 nucleotides matching TRBD2. The CDR3 sequence is 14 residues long. Germline values: CDR1 MNHNY, CDR2 SVGAGI (reference sequence). Losses at the gene ends were 6 bases for V and 2 bases for J; bases not matched to a gene: 4. This chain's CDR3 is CASSGLVPYNEQFF. CDR3 DNA sequence: TGTGCCAGCAGCGGACTAGTTCCCTACAATGAGCAGTTCTTC.

J is TRBJ1-2 and V is TRBV30; TRBD1 matches at 7 bases. Per the germline V gene, CDR1 is GTSNPN and CDR2 is SVGIG (reference sequence). The CDR3 contains 14 residues. The ends lost 2 bases at V and 2 bases at J; junction bases unmatched: 5. This CDR3 is CAWSPGGGNYGYTF. Here the CDR3 DNA reads TGTGCCTGGAGTCCCGGAGGGGGCAACTATGGCTACACCTTC.

The chain employs TRBV7-9 and TRBJ2-7; 7 bases are a match to TRBD1. Germline assignment: CDR1 SEHNR and CDR2 FQNEAQ (reference sequence). The CDR3 spans 13 residues. The junction had 4 bases not matched to a gene; V was cut back by 5 bases and J by 3 bases. Written as DNA, the CDR3 is TGTGCCAGCAGCGCCCGGGACAGCTACGAGCAGTACTTC. Translation gives CASSARDSYEQYF.

V is TRBV7-9 and J is TRBJ1-4; D is unresolved. The CDR3 is 14 residues long. The V gene's germline CDR1 is SEHNR and CDR2 FQNEAQ (reference sequence). The germline V and J ends were trimmed by 0 bases and 7 bases, with 9 bases remaining between them. Here the CDR3 DNA reads TGTGCCAGCAGCTTAGCCCGGGATAGTGAAAAACTGTTTTTT. It is translated as CASSLARDSEKLFF.